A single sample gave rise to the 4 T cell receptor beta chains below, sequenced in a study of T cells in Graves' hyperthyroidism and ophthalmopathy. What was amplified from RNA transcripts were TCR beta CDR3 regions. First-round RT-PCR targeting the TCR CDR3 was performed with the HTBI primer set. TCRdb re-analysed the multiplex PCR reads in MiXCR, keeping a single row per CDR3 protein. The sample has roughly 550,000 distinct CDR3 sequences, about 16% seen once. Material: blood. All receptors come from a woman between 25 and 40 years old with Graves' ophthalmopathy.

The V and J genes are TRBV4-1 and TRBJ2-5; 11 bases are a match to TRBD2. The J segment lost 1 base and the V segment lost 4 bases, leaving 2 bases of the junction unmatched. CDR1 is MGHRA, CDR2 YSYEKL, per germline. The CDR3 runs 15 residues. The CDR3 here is CASSRLAGIQETQYF. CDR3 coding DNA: TGCGCCAGCAGCCGACTAGCGGGAATCCAAGAGACCCAGTACTTC.

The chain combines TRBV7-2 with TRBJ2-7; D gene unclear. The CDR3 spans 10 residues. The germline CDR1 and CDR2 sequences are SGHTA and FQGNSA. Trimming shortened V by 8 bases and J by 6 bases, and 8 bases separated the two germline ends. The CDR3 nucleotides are TGTGCCAGCGCTTCTACCGAGCAGTACTTC. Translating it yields CASASTEQYF.

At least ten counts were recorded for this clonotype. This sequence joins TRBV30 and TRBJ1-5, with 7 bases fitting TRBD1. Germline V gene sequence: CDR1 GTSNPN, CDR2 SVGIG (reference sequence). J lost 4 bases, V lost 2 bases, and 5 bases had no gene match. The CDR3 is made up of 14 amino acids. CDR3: CAWSSDRFNQPQHF. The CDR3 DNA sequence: TGTGCCTGGAGTTCGGACAGGTTTAATCAGCCCCAGCATTTT.

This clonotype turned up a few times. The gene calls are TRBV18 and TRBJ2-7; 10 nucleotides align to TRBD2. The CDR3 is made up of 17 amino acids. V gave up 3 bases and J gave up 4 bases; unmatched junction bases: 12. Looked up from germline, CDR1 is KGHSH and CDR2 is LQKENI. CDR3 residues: CASSPSAGGFSRYEQYF. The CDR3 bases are TGTGCCAGCTCACCTTCAGCGGGAGGGTTTTCCCGGTACGAGCAGTACTTC.